The sequence of this TCR beta chain was determined in a study of CD8+CD57+ T cells in acquired aplastic anemia. Germline assignment: CDR1 KGHDR and CDR2 SFDVKD. V was shortened by 2 bases and J by 7 bases, with 10 bases between the two germline ends. The CDR3 consists of 14 residues. Sequencing was done on patients that had shown CD8+CD57+ cell expansion by flow cytometry. Severe acquired aplastic anemia was diagnosed in all patients. TCR beta VDJ combinations and CDR3 sequences were profiled from genomic DNA. Each CDR3 protein is one row after TCRdb ran MiXCR on the reads. The sample shows 200,000 or so distinct CDR3 sequences, about 60% of them seen only once.

Material for sequencing was sorted CD4+, CD8+, or CD8+CD57+ T cells (not recorded which) from PBMCs. The receptor comes from a human donor with aplastic anemia. The chain is built from TRBV24-1 and TRBJ1-4; no definite D call. The CDR3 coding sequence is TGTGCCACCAGTGATTCCAAAGGTGGTGAAAAACTGTTTTTT. This sequence encodes CATSDSKGGEKLFF.